This T cell receptor beta chain was documented in a study of blood T cell repertoires in COVID-19. Here immunoSEQ multiplex PCR was the method, and the copy in TCRdb shows in-frame clones only, minus some. The sample has about 98,000 clones, 87% seen once. Per germline, CDR1 MNHEY and CDR2 SVGAGI. The CDR3 has 16 residues. With 0 bases clipped from V and 6 bases from J, the junction kept 9 bases outside the gene matches. The clonotype originates from a man in his sixties or seventies with acute or convalescent COVID-19. The chain links TRBV6-5 to TRBJ2-7; 9 bases line up with TRBD2. The sample was peripheral blood. The CDR3 sequence: CASSYSRLAGTCEQYV. As DNA, the CDR3 is TGTGCCAGCAGTTACTCGAGGCTAGCGGGGACCTGCGAGCAGTACGTC.